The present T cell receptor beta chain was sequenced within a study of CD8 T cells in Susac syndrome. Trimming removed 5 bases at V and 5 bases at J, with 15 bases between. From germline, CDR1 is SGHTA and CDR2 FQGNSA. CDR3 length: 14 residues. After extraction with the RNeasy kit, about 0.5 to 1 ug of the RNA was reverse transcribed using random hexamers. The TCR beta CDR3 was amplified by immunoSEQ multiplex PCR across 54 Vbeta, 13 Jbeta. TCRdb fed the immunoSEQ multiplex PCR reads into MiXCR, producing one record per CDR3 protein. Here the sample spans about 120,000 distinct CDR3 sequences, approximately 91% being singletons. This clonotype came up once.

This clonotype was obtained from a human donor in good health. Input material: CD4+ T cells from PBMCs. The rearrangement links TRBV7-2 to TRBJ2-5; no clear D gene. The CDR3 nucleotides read TGTGCCAGCAGCCCAGGCCCCGAACGGGAGACCCAGTACTTC. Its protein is CASSPGPERETQYF.